These 20 T cell receptor beta chains came from one sample sequenced in a study of CD8 T cells in ankylosing spondylitis. TCRdb ran MiXCR on the 5' RACE reads and lists one entry per CDR3 protein. This sample has fewer than 40,000 distinct CDR3 sequences, with roughly 29% found just once. Sample: synovial fluid, either unsorted or a sorted T cell fraction (not recorded which). These receptors all stem from a male donor with ankylosing spondylitis.

This clonotype was detected a few times. One end of the junction fails to match germline, which may point to a read error. The chain joins TRBV2 to TRBJ2-1, with a weak D call TRBD2 (6 bases). The CDR3 loop spans 15 amino acids. Germline lookup yields CDR1 SNHLY and CDR2 FYNNEI. The chain's CDR3 is CASSLTSGIYDEQFF. As DNA, the CDR3 is TGTGCCAGCAGTTTGACTAGTGGAATCTACGATGAGCAGTTCTTC.

V is TRBV20-1 and J is TRBJ2-1; 12 nucleotides align to TRBD2. V was pared by 6 bases and J by 4 bases, with 7 bases of the junction left unmatched. The CDR3 has 15 amino acids. Germline V gene data show CDR1 as DFQATT and CDR2 as SNEGSKA (reference sequence). The CDR3 nucleotides read TGCAGTGCGCAGACTAGCGGGAGCCCTTACAATGAGCAGTTCTTC. The encoded protein is CSAQTSGSPYNEQFF.

This clonotype was detected ten times or more. The V call is TRBV4-1, the J call TRBJ1-2; a possible D gene is TRBD1 (5 bases). CDR1 is MGHRA and CDR2 is YSYEKL in the germline V gene. Trimming cost V 2 bases and J 7 bases, with 11 bases left between them. This CDR3 is built from 13 residues. In DNA form, the CDR3 reads TGCGCCAGCAGCCAAAGGCAGGGATTTGGCTACACCTTC. Translating it yields CASSQRQGFGYTF.

The chain is built from TRBV20-1 and TRBJ2-7; 12 nucleotides line up with TRBD2. Per germline, CDR1 DFQATT and CDR2 SNEGSKA (reference sequence). Losses at the gene ends were 5 bases for V and 2 bases for J; bases not matched to a gene: 4. The CDR3 is made up of 14 amino acids. CDR3 amino acids: CSAWLAGGPYEQYF. CDR3 nucleotides: TGCAGTGCTTGGCTAGCGGGAGGGCCCTACGAGCAGTACTTC.

V gene TRBV20-1 combines with J gene TRBJ2-7, with 7 nucleotides matching TRBD2. Germline values: CDR1 DFQATT, CDR2 SNEGSKA (reference sequence). The CDR3 extends over 15 amino acids. Trimming at V came to 1 base and at J to 2 bases, leaving 8 bases not matched to a gene. CDR3 residues: CSARASGTVPYEQYV. CDR3 coding DNA: TGCAGTGCTAGAGCTAGCGGCACGGTTCCCTACGAGCAGTACGTC.

The DNA of the CDR3 is TGTGCCAGCAGCTGGAGGGGATACACTGAAGCTTTCTTT. Translating it yields CASSWRGYTEAFF. This rearrangement joins TRBV5-6 to TRBJ1-1; TRBD1 might be the D (5 bases). Between the trimmed V and J ends, which lost 3 bases and 3 bases, there was a span of 9 bases. CDR1 SGHDT and CDR2 YYEEEE come from the germline V gene. This CDR3 region has 13 residues.

The chain carries TRBV6-5 and TRBJ2-1, with 11 bases lining up with TRBD2. The germline V gene encodes CDR1 MNHEY and CDR2 SVGAGI. The CDR3 extends over 15 amino acids. V trimming: 3 bases; J trimming: 7 bases; junction bases outside the gene matches: 5. CDR3 sequence (DNA): TGTGCCAGCAGTTATCGACTAGCGGGATTGAATGAGCAGTTCTTC. Encoded protein: CASSYRLAGLNEQFF.

The chain links TRBV24-1 to TRBJ2-1; possibly TRBD1 or TRBD2 for D (5 bases each). The germline V gene has CDR1 KGHDR and CDR2 SFDVKD. Trimming stripped 1 base from V and 10 bases from J, with 10 bases between. This CDR3 spans 13 amino acids. The CDR3 DNA follows: TGTGCCACCAGTGATTTCTGGGACCCAGAGCAGTTCTTC. Encoded protein: CATSDFWDPEQFF.

The chain combines TRBV5-1 with TRBJ1-1; no clear D gene. The ends were cut back, 4 bases at V and 0 bases at J, with 16 bases in the middle. Germline V lookup: CDR1 SGHRS, CDR2 YFSETQ. The CDR3 contains 16 residues. This CDR3 is CASSRLPSGVNTEAFF. CDR3 bases: TGCGCCAGCAGCCGACTACCGTCGGGAGTGAACACTGAAGCTTTCTTT.

This clonotype was observed a few times. The chain carries TRBV13 and TRBJ1-2, with D unclear. V was trimmed by 0 bases and J by 4 bases, leaving 3 bases between them. There are 12 residues in the CDR3. Germline V lookup: CDR1 PRHDT, CDR2 FYEKMQ (reference sequence). The CDR3 reads CASSLGPYGYTF. The DNA for the CDR3 is TGTGCCAGCAGCTTAGGACCCTATGGCTACACCTTC.

This clonotype was recorded at least ten times. The chain links TRBV6-5 to TRBJ1-1; 12 positions match TRBD1. Germline CDR1 is MNHEY and CDR2 is SVGAGI. V lost 1 base to trimming and J lost 5 bases; unmatched junction nucleotides: 11. CDR3 size: 18 residues. The DNA for the CDR3 is TGTGCCAGCAGTTACTGGGGACCGGGACAGGGGGCGGAAACTGAAGCTTTCTTT. Translated: CASSYWGPGQGAETEAFF.

The gene calls are TRBV20-1 and TRBJ2-1; D may be TRBD2 (6 bases). Germline values: CDR1 DFQATT, CDR2 SNEGSKA (reference sequence). V was cut by 0 bases and J by 4 bases, with 13 bases left in between. The CDR3 covers 15 residues. CDR3 amino acids: CSAREAASVYNEQFF. The CDR3, as DNA: TGCAGTGCTAGAGAGGCGGCTAGCGTATACAATGAGCAGTTCTTC.

The chain uses TRBV12-3 or TRBV12-4 and TRBJ2-7, with 7 bases identical to TRBD2. CDR3 length equals 13 residues. V gave up 2 bases and J gave up 6 bases; unmatched junction bases: 4. This CDR3 is CASSLWGRGEQYF. CDR3 nucleotides: TGTGCCAGCAGTTTATGGGGGAGGGGCGAGCAGTACTTC.

In its sample, this clonotype was seen many times. J is TRBJ2-2 and V is TRBV9; 10 positions match TRBD2. V gave up 7 bases and J gave up 6 bases; unmatched junction bases: 6. Germline loops: CDR1 SGDLS, CDR2 YYNGEE. This CDR3 is 14 amino acids long. The CDR3 DNA reads as TGTGCCAGCGGGCTAGCGGGAGTATCCGGGGAGCTGTTTTTT. Translating gives CASGLAGVSGELFF.

This clonotype was recorded many times. This chain joins TRBV29-1 and TRBJ1-1; TRBD1 matches at 7 bases. The CDR3 has 13 residues. Germline CDR1 is SQVTM and CDR2 is ANQGSEA. Germline trimming cut 6 bases from V and 4 bases from J; bases unmatched to any gene: 8. CDR3 sequence reads: CSVDREGGTEAFF. The DNA of the CDR3 is TGCAGCGTCGACAGGGAAGGTGGCACTGAAGCTTTCTTT.

The CDR3 spells CASSLARGAEQYF. CDR3 bases: TGCGCCAGCAGCTTGGCCCGGGGGGCCGAGCAGTACTTC. The rearrangement joins TRBV5-1 to TRBJ2-7; tentative D call: TRBD2 (7 bases). The CDR3 totals 13 residues. Germline V gene sequence: CDR1 SGHRS, CDR2 YFSETQ. Trimming left V 0 bases short and J 6 bases short, with 10 bases between.

This clonotype has only a few counts. The chain couples TRBV11-2 to TRBJ2-2; no reliable D call. The V end was cut by 5 bases, the J end by 3 bases, with 4 bases between. The CDR3 covers 12 residues. Germline V gene sequence: CDR1 SGHAT, CDR2 FQNNGV. CDR3 sequence reads: CASSPHTGELFF. The CDR3 DNA sequence: TGTGCCAGCAGCCCTCACACCGGGGAGCTGTTTTTT.

The chain carries TRBV18 and TRBJ2-7; 7 bases are shared with TRBD2. This CDR3 is built from 15 residues. Germline V gives CDR1 KGHSH, CDR2 LQKENI. V dropped 3 bases and J dropped 3; count of bases not matched to a gene: 8. The chain's CDR3 is CASSPGGGRDYEQYF. As DNA, the CDR3 is TGTGCCAGCTCACCTGGGGGGGGAAGGGACTACGAGCAGTACTTC.

The rearrangement joins TRBV7-8 to TRBJ1-5; D is undetermined. The germline V and J ends were trimmed by 2 bases and 0 bases, with 11 bases remaining between them. Germline V CDR1 and CDR2: SGHVS, FQNEAQ. There are 16 residues in the CDR3. The CDR3 loop reads CASSLHPVYSNQPQHF. The CDR3 DNA is TGTGCCAGCAGCTTACATCCGGTATATAGCAATCAGCCCCAGCATTTT.

The CDR3 DNA reads TGTGCCACCAGCAGCCGGGACAGGGCCCACAATGAGCAGTTCTTC. Translated: CATSSRDRAHNEQFF. V usage is TRBV15 and J usage is TRBJ2-1; 9 bases align to TRBD1. Germline CDR1 reads LNHNV; CDR2 reads YYDKDF (reference sequence). This CDR3 has 15 amino acids. J was trimmed by 5 bases and V by 3 bases; bases with no gene match: 5.